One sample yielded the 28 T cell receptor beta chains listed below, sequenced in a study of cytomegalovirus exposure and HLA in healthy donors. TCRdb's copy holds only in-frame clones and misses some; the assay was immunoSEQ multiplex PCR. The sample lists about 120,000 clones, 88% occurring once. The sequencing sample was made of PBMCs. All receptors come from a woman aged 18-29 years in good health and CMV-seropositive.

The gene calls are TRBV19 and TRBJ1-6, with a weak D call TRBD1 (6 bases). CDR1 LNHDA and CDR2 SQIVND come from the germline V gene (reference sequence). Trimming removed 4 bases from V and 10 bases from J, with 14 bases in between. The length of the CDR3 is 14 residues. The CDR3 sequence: CASSRRQEKSPLHF. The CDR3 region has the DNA TGTGCCAGTAGTAGACGACAGGAGAAATCACCCCTCCACTTT. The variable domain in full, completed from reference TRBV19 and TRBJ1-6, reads DGGITQSPKYLFRKEGQNVTLSCEQNLNHDAMYWYRQDPGQGLRLIYYSQIVNDFQKGDIAEGYSVSREKKESFPLTVTSAQKNPTAFYLCASSRRQEKSPLHFGNGTRLTVT.

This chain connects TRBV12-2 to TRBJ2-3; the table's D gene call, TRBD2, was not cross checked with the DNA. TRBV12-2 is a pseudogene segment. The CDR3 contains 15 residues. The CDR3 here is CASRDKAGTSDTQYF. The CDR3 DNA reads TGTGCAAGTCGCGACAAAGCGGGAACGAGTGATACGCAGTATTTT.

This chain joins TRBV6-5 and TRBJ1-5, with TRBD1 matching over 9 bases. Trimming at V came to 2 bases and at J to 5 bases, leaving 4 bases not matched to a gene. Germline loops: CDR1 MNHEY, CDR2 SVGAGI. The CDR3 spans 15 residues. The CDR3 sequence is CASSYTTGGDQPQHF. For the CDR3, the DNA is TGTGCCAGCAGTTACACGACAGGGGGTGATCAGCCCCAGCATTTT.

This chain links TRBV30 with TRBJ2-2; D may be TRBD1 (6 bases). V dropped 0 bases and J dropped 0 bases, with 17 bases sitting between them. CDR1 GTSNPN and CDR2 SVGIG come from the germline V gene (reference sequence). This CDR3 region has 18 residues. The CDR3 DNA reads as TGTGCCTGGAGTGTATGGGGGCATGGGTCGGCGAACACCGGGGAGCTGTTTTTT. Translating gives CAWSVWGHGSANTGELFF.

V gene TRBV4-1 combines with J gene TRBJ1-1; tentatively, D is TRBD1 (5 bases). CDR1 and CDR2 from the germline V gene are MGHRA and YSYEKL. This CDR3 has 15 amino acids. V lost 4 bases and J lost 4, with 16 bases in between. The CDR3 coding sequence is TGCGCCAGCAGCCTACGGATGGAGGGGAGCACTGAAGCTTTCTTT. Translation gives CASSLRMEGSTEAFF.

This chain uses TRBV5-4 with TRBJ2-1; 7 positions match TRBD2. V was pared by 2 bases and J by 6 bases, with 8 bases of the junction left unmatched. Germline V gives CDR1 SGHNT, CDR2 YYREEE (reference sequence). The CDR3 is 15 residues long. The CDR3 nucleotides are TGTGCCAGCAGCTTCGTTCGGGAGGTAGGCAATGAGCAGTTCTTC. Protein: CASSFVREVGNEQFF. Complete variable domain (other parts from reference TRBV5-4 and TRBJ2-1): ETGVTQSPTHLIKTRGQQVTLRCSSQSGHNTVSWYQQALGQGPQFIFQYYREEENGRGNFPPRFSGLQFPNYSSELNVNALELDDSALYLCASSFVREVGNEQFFGPGTRLTVL.

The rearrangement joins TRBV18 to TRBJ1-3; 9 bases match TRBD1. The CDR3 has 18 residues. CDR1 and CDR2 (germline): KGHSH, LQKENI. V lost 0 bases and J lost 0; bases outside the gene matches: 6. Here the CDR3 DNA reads TGTGCCAGCTCACCACCAGGACAGGGGATTCTCTCTGGAAACACCATATATTTT. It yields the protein CASSPPGQGILSGNTIYF.

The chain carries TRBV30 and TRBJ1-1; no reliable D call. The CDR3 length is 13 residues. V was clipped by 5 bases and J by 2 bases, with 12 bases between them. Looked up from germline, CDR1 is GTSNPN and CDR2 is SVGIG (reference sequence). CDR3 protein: CAWGRQSNTEAFF. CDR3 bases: TGTGCCTGGGGGAGGCAATCTAACACTGAAGCTTTCTTT.

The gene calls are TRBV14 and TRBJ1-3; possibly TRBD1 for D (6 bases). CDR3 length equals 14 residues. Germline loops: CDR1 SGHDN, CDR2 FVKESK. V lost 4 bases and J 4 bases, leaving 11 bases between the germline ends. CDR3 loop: CASSRGGIGNTIYF. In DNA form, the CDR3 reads TGTGCCAGCAGCCGAGGGGGAATCGGAAACACCATATATTTT.

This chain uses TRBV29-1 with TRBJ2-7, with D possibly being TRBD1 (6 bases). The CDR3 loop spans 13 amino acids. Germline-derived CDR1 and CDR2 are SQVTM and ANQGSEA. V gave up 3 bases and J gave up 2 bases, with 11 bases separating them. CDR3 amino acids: CSVDGRGPYEQYF. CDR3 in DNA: TGCAGCGTTGACGGCAGGGGACCCTACGAGCAGTACTTC.

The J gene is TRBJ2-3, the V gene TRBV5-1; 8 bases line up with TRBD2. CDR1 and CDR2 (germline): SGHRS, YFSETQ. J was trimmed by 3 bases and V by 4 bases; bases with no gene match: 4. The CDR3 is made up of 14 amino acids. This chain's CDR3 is CASSKRESTDTQYF. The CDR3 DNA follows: TGCGCCAGCAGCAAGCGGGAGTCGACAGATACGCAGTATTTT.

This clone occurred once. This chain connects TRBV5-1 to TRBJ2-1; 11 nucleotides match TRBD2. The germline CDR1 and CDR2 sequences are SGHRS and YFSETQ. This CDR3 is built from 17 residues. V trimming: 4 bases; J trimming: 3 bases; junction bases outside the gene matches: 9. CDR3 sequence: CASSKPGTSGFYNEQFF. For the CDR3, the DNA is TGCGCCAGCAGCAAACCCGGGACTAGCGGATTCTACAATGAGCAGTTCTTC.

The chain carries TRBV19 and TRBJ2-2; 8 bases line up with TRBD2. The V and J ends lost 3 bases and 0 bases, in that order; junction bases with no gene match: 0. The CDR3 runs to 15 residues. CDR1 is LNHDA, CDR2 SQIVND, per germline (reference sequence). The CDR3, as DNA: TGTGCCAGTAGTATCGGGGGGGCGAACACCGGGGAGCTGTTTTTT. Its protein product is CASSIGGANTGELFF.

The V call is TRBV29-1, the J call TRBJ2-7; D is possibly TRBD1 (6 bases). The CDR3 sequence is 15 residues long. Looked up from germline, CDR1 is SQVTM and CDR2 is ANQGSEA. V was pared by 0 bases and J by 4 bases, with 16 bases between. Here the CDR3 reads CSVEDYARGRYEQYF. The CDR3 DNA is TGCAGCGTTGAAGATTATGCCAGGGGTCGGTACGAGCAGTACTTC.

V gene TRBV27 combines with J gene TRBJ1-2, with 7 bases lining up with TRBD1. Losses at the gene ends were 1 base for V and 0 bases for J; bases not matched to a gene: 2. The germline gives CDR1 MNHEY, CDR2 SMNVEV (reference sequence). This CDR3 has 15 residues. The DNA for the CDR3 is TGTGCCAGCAGTTTATACGGGACAGCTAACTATGGCTACACCTTC. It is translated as CASSLYGTANYGYTF.

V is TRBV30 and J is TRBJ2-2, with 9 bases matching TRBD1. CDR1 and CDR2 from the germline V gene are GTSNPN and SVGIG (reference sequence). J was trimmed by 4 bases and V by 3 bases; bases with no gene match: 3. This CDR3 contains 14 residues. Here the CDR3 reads CAWRGQGITGELFF. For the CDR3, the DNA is TGTGCCTGGAGGGGACAGGGAATCACCGGGGAGCTGTTTTTT.

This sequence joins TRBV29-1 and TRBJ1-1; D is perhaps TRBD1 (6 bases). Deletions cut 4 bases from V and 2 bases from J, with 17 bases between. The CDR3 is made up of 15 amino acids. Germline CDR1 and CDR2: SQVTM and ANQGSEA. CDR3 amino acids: CSVVDAPTGNTEAFF. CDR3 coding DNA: TGCAGCGTTGTGGACGCACCGACAGGAAACACTGAAGCTTTCTTT.

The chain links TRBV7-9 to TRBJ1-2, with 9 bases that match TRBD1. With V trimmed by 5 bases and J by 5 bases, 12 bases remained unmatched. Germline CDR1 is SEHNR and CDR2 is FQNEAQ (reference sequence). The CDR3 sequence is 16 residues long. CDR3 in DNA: TGTGCCAGCAGCGGGTTGGGGACAGGGAAGGGATATGGCTACACCTTC. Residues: CASSGLGTGKGYGYTF.

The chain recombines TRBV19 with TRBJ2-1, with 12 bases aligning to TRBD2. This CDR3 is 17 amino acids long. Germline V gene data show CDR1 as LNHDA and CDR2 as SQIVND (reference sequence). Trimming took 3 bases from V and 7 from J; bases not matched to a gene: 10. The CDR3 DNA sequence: TGTGCCAGTAGTATTTCTCGACTAGCGGGAGTTAGAAATGAGCAGTTCTTC. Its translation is CASSISRLAGVRNEQFF.

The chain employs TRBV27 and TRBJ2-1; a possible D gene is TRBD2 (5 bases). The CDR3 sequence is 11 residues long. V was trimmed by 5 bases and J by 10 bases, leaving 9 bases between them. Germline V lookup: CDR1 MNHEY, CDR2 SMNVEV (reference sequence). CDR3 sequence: CASSRAGEQFF. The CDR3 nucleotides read TGTGCCAGCAGTCGGGCGGGCGAGCAGTTCTTC.

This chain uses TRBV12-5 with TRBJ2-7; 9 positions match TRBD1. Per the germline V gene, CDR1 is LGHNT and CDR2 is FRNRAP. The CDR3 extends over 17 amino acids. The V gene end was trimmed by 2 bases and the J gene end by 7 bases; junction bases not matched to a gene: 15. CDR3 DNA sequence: TGTGCTAGTGGTTTGCCAAACTCGGGACAGGGTACGTGGGAGCAGTACTTC. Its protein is CASGLPNSGQGTWEQYF.

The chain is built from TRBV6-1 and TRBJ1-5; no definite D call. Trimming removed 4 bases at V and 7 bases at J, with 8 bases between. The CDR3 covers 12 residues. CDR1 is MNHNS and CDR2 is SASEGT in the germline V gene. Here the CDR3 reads CASSVRGQPQHF. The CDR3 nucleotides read TGTGCCAGCAGTGTAAGAGGGCAGCCCCAGCATTTT.

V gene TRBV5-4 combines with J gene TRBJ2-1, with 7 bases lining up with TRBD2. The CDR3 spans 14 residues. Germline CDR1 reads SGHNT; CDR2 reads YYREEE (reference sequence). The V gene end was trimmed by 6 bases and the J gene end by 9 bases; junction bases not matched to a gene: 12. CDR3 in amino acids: CASIRGVGPGEQFF. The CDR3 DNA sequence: TGTGCCAGCATCCGGGGGGTGGGACCGGGTGAGCAGTTCTTC.

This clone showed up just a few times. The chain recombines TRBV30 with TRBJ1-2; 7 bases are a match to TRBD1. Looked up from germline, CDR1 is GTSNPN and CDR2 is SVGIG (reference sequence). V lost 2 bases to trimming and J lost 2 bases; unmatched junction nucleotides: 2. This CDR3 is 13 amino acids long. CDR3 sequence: CAWSMTGNYGYTF. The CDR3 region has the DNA TGTGCCTGGAGTATGACAGGGAACTATGGCTACACCTTC.

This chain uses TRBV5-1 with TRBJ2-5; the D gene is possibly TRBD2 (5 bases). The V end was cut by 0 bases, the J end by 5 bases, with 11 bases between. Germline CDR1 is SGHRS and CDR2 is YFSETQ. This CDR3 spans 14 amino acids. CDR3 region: CASSLAGVGETQYF. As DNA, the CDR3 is TGCGCCAGCAGCTTGGCCGGGGTTGGGGAGACCCAGTACTTC.

This chain's CDR3 is CATSSDPGGAFF. DNA for the CDR3: TGTGCCACCAGCAGTGACCCCGGGGGGGCTTTCTTT. The gene calls are TRBV15 and TRBJ1-1; a weak D match, TRBD1 (5 bases). Per the germline V gene, CDR1 is LNHNV and CDR2 is YYDKDF (reference sequence). CDR3 length equals 12 residues. The V and J ends lost 3 bases and 11 bases respectively, with 13 bases between them.

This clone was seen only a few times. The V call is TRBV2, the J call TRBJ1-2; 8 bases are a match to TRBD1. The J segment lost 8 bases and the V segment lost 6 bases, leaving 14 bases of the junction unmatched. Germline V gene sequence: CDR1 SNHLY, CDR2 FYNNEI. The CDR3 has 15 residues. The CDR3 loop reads CASRDPGQVSGGYTF. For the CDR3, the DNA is TGTGCCAGCAGGGATCCGGGACAGGTATCAGGCGGCTACACCTTC. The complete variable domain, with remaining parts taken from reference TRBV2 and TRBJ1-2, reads EPEVTQTPSHQVTQMGQEVILRCVPISNHLYFYWYRQILGQKVEFLVSFYNNEISEKSEIFDDQFSVERPDGSNFTLKIRSTKLEDSAMYFCASRDPGQVSGGYTFGSGTRLTVV.

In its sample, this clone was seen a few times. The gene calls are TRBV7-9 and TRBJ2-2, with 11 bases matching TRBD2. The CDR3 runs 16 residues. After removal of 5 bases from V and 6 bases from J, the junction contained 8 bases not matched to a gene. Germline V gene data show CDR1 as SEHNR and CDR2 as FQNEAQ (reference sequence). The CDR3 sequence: CASSPRTSGLAGELFF. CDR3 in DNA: TGTGCCAGCAGCCCCCGGACTAGCGGGTTAGCCGGGGAGCTGTTTTTT.